The sequence of this T cell receptor beta chain was determined in a study of blood T cells in healthy people across ages. Sample-barcoded 5' priming and a J-beta primer mix drove a second PCR of 7 to 11 cycles. TCRdb processed the 5' RACE reads anew with MiXCR; each CDR3 protein has one entry. Among roughly 800,000 distinct CDR3 sequences listed, roughly 64% were seen once. This clonotype was recorded a few times. Its antigen is currently unknown. Study conclusions and caveats: Versus aged donors, long-lived donors had higher diversity and more naive CD4+ cells.

V lost 7 bases, J lost 1 base, and 11 bases lay in between. Germline CDR1 is SEHNR and CDR2 is FQNEAQ (reference sequence). The CDR3 has 14 amino acids. Every participating donor contributed about 10 milliliters of peripheral blood through a draw. Extraction of total RNA produced a minimum of 5.5 micrograms from each sample. The V and J genes are TRBV7-9 and TRBJ2-1; D is uncertain. The sequence derives from a man under 40 in good health. The sample consisted of blood. CDR3 nucleotides: TGTGCCAGCACCCCGGTAGGGTCCTACAATGAGCAGTTCTTC. It specifies CASTPVGSYNEQFF.